This TCR beta chain was obtained from a study of CD8 T cells in Susac syndrome. Trimming took off 6 bases at V and 6 bases at J, with 16 bases between the two ends. The length of the CDR3 is 14 residues. It was with random hexamers that 0.5 to 1 ug RNA was reverse transcribed. In TCRdb, the immunoSEQ multiplex PCR reads were re-called with MiXCR into one record per CDR3 protein. The data show some 170,000 distinct CDR3 sequences, over 85% seen once. This receptor was identified in a human donor in good health. Sequencing was carried out using CD4+ T cells from PBMCs. V gene TRBV23-1 combines with J gene TRBJ2-3; D gene unclear. TRBV23-1 is sorted into the ORF group, with uncertain function. DNA of the CDR3: TGCGCCAGCAGCCATCCGTTGGGTCCGGATACGCAGTATTTT. This codes for CASSHPLGPDTQYF.